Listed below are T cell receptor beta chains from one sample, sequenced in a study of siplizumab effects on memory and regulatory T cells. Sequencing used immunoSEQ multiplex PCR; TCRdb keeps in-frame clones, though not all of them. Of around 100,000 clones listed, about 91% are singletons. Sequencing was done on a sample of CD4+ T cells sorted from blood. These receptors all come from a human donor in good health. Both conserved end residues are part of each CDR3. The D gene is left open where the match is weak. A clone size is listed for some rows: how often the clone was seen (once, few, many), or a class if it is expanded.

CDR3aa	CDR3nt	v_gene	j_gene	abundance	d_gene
CSVEEQGNYGYTF	TGCAGCGTTGAAGAACAGGGCAACTATGGCTACACCTTC	TRBV29-1	TRBJ1-2	.	.
CASSITGNTEAFF	TGTGCCAGTAGTATTACGGGAAACACTGAAGCTTTCTTT	TRBV19	TRBJ1-1	.	.
CASLGGQVNYGYTF	TGTGCCAGCCTGGGAGGACAGGTTAACTATGGCTACACCTTC	TRBV6-1	TRBJ1-2	.	TRBD1
CASRQTGTSGGVYNEQFF	TGTGCCAGCAGACAAACCGGGACTAGCGGGGGGGTGTACAATGAGCAGTTCTTC	TRBV5-4	TRBJ2-1	.	TRBD2
CASSLRDGDEQYF	TGCGCCAGCAGCCTAAGGGATGGTGACGAGCAGTACTTC	TRBV5-1	TRBJ2-7	few	.
CASSIDSGAGGTQYF	TGTGCCAGTAGTATAGATTCGGGGGCCGGGGGGACCCAGTACTTC	TRBV19	TRBJ2-5	.	.
CAWSAYRNTEAFF	TGTGCCTGGAGTGCGTACAGGAACACTGAAGCTTTCTTT	TRBV30	TRBJ1-1	.	.
CASKFGQYF	TGTGCCAGTAAATTCGGGCAGTACTTC	TRBV19	TRBJ2-7	.	.
CASSLVGGSNTGELFF	TGTGCCAGCAGCTTAGTAGGCGGTTCGAACACCGGGGAGCTGTTTTTT	TRBV7-2	TRBJ2-2	.	.
CASSNLENTEAFF	TGTGCCAGCAGTAACTTAGAGAACACTGAAGCTTTCTTT	TRBV11-2	TRBJ1-1	once	.
CASSPQQGNTIYF	TGTGCCAGCAGCCCACAACAGGGAAACACCATATATTTT	TRBV11-2	TRBJ1-3	.	.
CASSFPGTTQETQYF	TGTGCCAGCAGTTTCCCGGGGACGACCCAAGAGACCCAGTACTTC	TRBV28	TRBJ2-5	.	.
CASSFLETQYF	TGTGCCAGCAGCTTCTTAGAGACCCAGTACTTC	TRBV7-2	TRBJ2-5	.	.
CASTPGRSAEAFF	TGTGCCAGTACCCCGGGACGGTCAGCCGAAGCTTTCTTT	TRBV19	TRBJ1-1	.	.
CASSSTTLQVSTQYF	TGTGCCAGCAGCTCAACTACTCTTCAGGTGTCAACGCAGTATTTT	TRBV9	TRBJ2-3	.	.
CASSGQGYEQYF	TGTGCCAGCAGTGGACAGGGCTACGAGCAGTACTTC	TRBV2	TRBJ2-7	once	TRBD1
CATVPRGLGEKLFF	TGTGCCACCGTACCCAGGGGCCTAGGGGAAAAACTGTTTTTT	TRBV6-1	TRBJ1-4	.	.
CASSPVQSSYNEQFF	TGTGCCAGCAGCCCCGTCCAATCCTCCTACAATGAGCAGTTCTTC	TRBV7-3	TRBJ2-1	.	.
CAWSVRGAHSPLHF	TGTGCCTGGAGTGTACGGGGGGCTCATTCACCCCTCCACTTT	TRBV30	TRBJ1-6	.	.
CASSQLTGQGSANYGYTF	TGTGCCAGCAGCCAACTGACAGGGCAAGGATCAGCTAACTATGGCTACACCTTC	TRBV27	TRBJ1-2	.	TRBD1
CASSPDGDTSTDTQYF	TGTGCCAGCAGCCCCGACGGAGACACTAGCACAGATACGCAGTATTTT	TRBV9	TRBJ2-3	.	.
CASSIDSGGAGYEQYF	TGTGCCAGCAGTATAGATAGCGGGGGGGCTGGGTACGAGCAGTACTTC	TRBV2	TRBJ2-7	.	TRBD2
CASRSQETQYF	TGTGCCAGCAGATCACAAGAGACCCAGTACTTC	TRBV7-2	TRBJ2-5	.	.